The rows below give T cell receptor beta chains drawn from one sample of a study of cytomegalovirus exposure and HLA in healthy donors. Sequenced by immunoSEQ multiplex PCR; TCRdb stores in-frame clones only, minus some. The sample contains some 120,000 clones, 88% of which appear only once. Input material: PBMCs. The receptors derive from a man under 40 in good health and CMV-seronegative. CDR3s include the opening cysteine and the closing phenylalanine or tryptophan. D genes are given only for firm matches. Size tells how often a clone was seen (once, few, many) or the class of an expanded clone, and some rows leave it out.

J gene	clone size	V gene	D gene	CDR3 protein	CDR3 DNA
TRBJ1-1	few	TRBV19	-	CASSINLNTEAFF	TGTGCCAGTAGTATCAATCTGAACACTGAAGCTTTCTTT
TRBJ1-1	-	TRBV5-6	-	CASSLEGRSAEAFF	TGTGCCAGCAGCTTGGAAGGGAGGAGTGCTGAAGCTTTCTTT
TRBJ2-4	-	TRBV30	-	CAWSVHRSLISAKNIQYF	TGTGCCTGGAGTGTACACCGCAGTTTGATTTCGGCCAAAAACATTCAGTACTTC
TRBJ2-1	-	TRBV9	TRBD1	CASSPRGGQAHNEQFF	TGTGCCAGCAGCCCCCGAGGAGGACAGGCACACAATGAGCAGTTCTTC
TRBJ1-2	-	TRBV6-1	TRBD1	CASRFSGGIDGYTF	TGTGCCAGCAGATTTTCAGGGGGAATTGATGGCTACACCTTC
TRBJ1-1	-	TRBV27	-	CASSQEQENTEAFF	TGTGCCAGCAGCCAGGAACAGGAGAACACTGAAGCTTTCTTT
TRBJ2-1	-	TRBV27	TRBD2	CASSTSLAGGEQFF	TGTGCCAGCAGTACAAGTCTAGCGGGAGGCGAGCAGTTCTTC
TRBJ2-3	-	TRBV7-9	TRBD2	CASSFLAGTQYF	TGTGCCAGCAGCTTTCTAGCGGGGACGCAGTATTTT
TRBJ2-3	-	TRBV2	TRBD2	CASSDSGSPDTQYF	TGTGCCAGCAGTGATAGCGGGAGCCCAGATACGCAGTATTTT
TRBJ2-3	-	TRBV19	-	CASSTGGPPDTQYF	TGTGCCAGTAGTACTGGGGGCCCCCCAGATACGCAGTATTTT
TRBJ2-7	-	TRBV7-9	-	CASSLLPTDSYEQYF	TGTGCCAGCAGCTTACTCCCGACAGATTCCTACGAGCAGTACTTC
TRBJ2-1	-	TRBV27	TRBD1	CASSLRQGAWSYNEQFF	TGTGCCAGCAGTTTACGTCAGGGGGCTTGGTCCTACAATGAGCAGTTCTTC
TRBJ2-5	once	TRBV5-4	TRBD1	CASSPGTAQGETQYF	TGTGCCAGCAGCCCCGGGACAGCTCAGGGAGAGACCCAGTACTTC
TRBJ1-2	-	TRBV30	-	CAWRRLGAYGYTF	TGTGCCTGGAGGAGGCTGGGGGCCTACGGCTACACCTTC
TRBJ1-3	-	TRBV7-9	TRBD1	CASSGWDRKTLSSGNTIYF	TGTGCCAGCAGCGGTTGGGACAGGAAAACTTTAAGCTCTGGAAACACCATATATTTT
TRBJ2-1	-	TRBV7-9	-	CASSNFKTNEQFF	TGTGCCAGCAGTAACTTCAAAACCAATGAGCAGTTCTTC
TRBJ1-2	-	TRBV5-4	-	CASSLFTANYGYTF	TGTGCCAGCAGCTTGTTCACGGCTAACTATGGCTACACCTTC
TRBJ2-1	-	TRBV27	-	CASSPRRQGGYNEQFF	TGTGCCAGCAGCCCCCGCCGACAGGGAGGTTACAATGAGCAGTTCTTC
TRBJ2-2	-	TRBV7-3	TRBD1	CASSPSGGNTGELFF	TGTGCCAGCAGCCCGTCAGGGGGGAACACCGGGGAGCTGTTTTTT
TRBJ1-1	-	TRBV18	-	CASSPPTALNTEAFF	TGTGCCAGCTCACCACCTACAGCCCTTAACACTGAAGCTTTCTTT
TRBJ2-7	-	TRBV7-2	-	CASSLVNRMQYF	TGTGCCAGCAGCTTAGTAAACAGGATGCAGTACTTC
TRBJ1-2	once	TRBV5-1	-	CASSSRDGGYGYTF	TGCGCCAGCAGCTCTCGCGACGGAGGGTATGGCTACACCTTC
TRBJ2-7	once	TRBV27	TRBD2	CASRGLAGGPSYEQYF	TGTGCCAGCAGGGGACTAGCGGGAGGGCCCTCCTACGAGCAGTACTTC
TRBJ2-1	-	TRBV4-2	-	CASSLDRYNEQFF	TGTGCCAGCAGCCTAGACAGATACAATGAGCAGTTCTTC
TRBJ2-3	-	TRBV19	TRBD2	CASSIELRTSGRDTQYF	TGTGCCAGTAGTATAGAACTCCGGACTAGCGGGAGAGATACGCAGTATTTT
TRBJ1-1	-	TRBV25-1	-	CASIGSTEAFF	TGTGCCAGCATCGGGTCGACTGAAGCTTTCTTT
TRBJ1-2	few	TRBV7-9	-	CASSHPREGYTF	TGTGCCAGCAGCCATCCAAGGGAGGGCTACACCTTC
TRBJ2-7	-	TRBV5-1	-	CASSRERDGPEQYF	TGCGCCAGCAGCCGGGAACGGGATGGGCCCGAGCAGTACTTC
TRBJ2-6	-	TRBV5-6	-	CASSRDSLATGANVLTF	TGTGCCAGCAGCCGGGACAGTCTAGCGACTGGGGCCAACGTCCTGACTTTC
TRBJ1-1	-	TRBV5-1	-	CASSSKSGTEAFF	TGCGCCAGCAGCTCCAAGTCGGGAACTGAAGCTTTCTTT
TRBJ2-2	-	TRBV6-1	TRBD2	CASTNRLAGTGELFF	TGTGCCAGCACCAATCGACTAGCGGGAACCGGGGAGCTGTTTTTT
TRBJ2-1	-	TRBV4-1	-	CASSQDLAEYNEQFF	TGCGCCAGCAGCCAAGATCTAGCAGAGTACAATGAGCAGTTCTTC
TRBJ1-4	-	TRBV27	-	CASSFRGGENEKLFF	TGTGCCAGCAGTTTCAGAGGGGGTGAGAATGAAAAACTGTTTTTT
TRBJ1-5	-	TRBV29-1	TRBD1	CSVAFGTGKNQPQHF	TGCAGCGTTGCTTTTGGGACAGGGAAGAATCAGCCCCAGCATTTT
TRBJ2-7	-	TRBV9	TRBD2	CASSPWTSGRSEQYF	TGTGCCAGCAGCCCGTGGACTAGCGGGAGGAGCGAGCAGTACTTC
TRBJ2-2	-	TRBV10-3	-	CAIREAGGSGELFF	TGTGCCATCCGGGAGGCAGGGGGCAGCGGGGAGCTGTTTTTT
TRBJ1-2	-	TRBV6-5	-	CASSGGSYGYTF	TGTGCCAGCAGTGGGGGGAGCTATGGCTACACCTTC
TRBJ1-2	-	TRBV6-5	-	CASSYSGGKANYGYTF	TGTGCCAGCAGTTACTCTGGCGGTAAAGCTAACTATGGCTACACCTTC